Below, 2 T cell receptor beta chains from the same sample are listed, as sequenced in a study of CD8 T cells in ankylosing spondylitis. Overall study findings and caveats: For ankylosing spondylitis blood, a TCR beta motif of fewer than 10 highly homologous variants appeared characteristic.

TCRdb re-called the 5' RACE reads through MiXCR, storing one row per CDR3 protein. The sample shows about 800,000 distinct CDR3 sequences, 10% to 15% of them seen only once. No cognate antigen is known for these TCRs. Sequences were obtained from blood, either unsorted or a sorted T cell fraction (not recorded which). Every receptor here comes from a male donor with ankylosing spondylitis.

CDR3 residues: CSARDRRRGHTGELFF. The DNA of the CDR3 is TGCAGTGCTAGAGATCGAAGGCGAGGGCACACCGGGGAGCTGTTTTTT. The V and J genes are TRBV20-1 and TRBJ2-2; D is possibly TRBD2 (5 bases). The CDR3 totals 16 residues. Per the germline V gene, CDR1 is DFQATT and CDR2 is SNEGSKA (reference sequence). V shed 0 bases and J shed 3 bases, with 14 bases lying between them.

This sequence joins TRBV20-1 and TRBJ2-7; D possibly corresponds to TRBD2 (5 bases). The CDR3 extends over 14 amino acids. The germline gives CDR1 DFQATT, CDR2 SNEGSKA (reference sequence). The V and J ends lost 1 base and 4 bases respectively, with 14 bases between them. This chain's CDR3 is CSARVTGSRYEQYF. CDR3 in DNA: TGCAGTGCTAGAGTAACGGGATCGAGGTACGAGCAGTACTTC.